Sequencing of this T cell receptor (beta chain) was carried out in a study of CD8+CD57+ T cells in acquired aplastic anemia. Study-wide results and limits: Shared by patients and controls, approximately 28 CD8+ CDR3s were abundant in patients.

Genomic DNA provided the template from which TCR beta VDJ and CDR3 profiles were obtained. TCRdb ran MiXCR on the reads and lists one entry per CDR3 protein. This table has 450,000 to 550,000 distinct CDR3 sequences, around 30% appearing once. There are many counts of this clonotype. No antigen is known for it. Patients picked for sequencing had shown CD8+CD57+ cell expansion detected by flow cytometry. The CDR3 sequence is 14 residues long. Trimming cost V 8 bases and J 5 bases, with 15 bases left between them. Germline V lookup: CDR1 LNHDA, CDR2 SQIVND (reference sequence). This TCR came from a human donor with aplastic anemia. Sequenced: sorted CD4+, CD8+, or CD8+CD57+ T cells (not recorded which) from PBMCs. The chain is built from TRBV19 and TRBJ2-2; D is uncertain. The CDR3 protein is CASAPGRVTGELFF. For the CDR3, the DNA is TGTGCCAGTGCCCCGGGTCGCGTGACCGGGGAGCTGTTTTTT.